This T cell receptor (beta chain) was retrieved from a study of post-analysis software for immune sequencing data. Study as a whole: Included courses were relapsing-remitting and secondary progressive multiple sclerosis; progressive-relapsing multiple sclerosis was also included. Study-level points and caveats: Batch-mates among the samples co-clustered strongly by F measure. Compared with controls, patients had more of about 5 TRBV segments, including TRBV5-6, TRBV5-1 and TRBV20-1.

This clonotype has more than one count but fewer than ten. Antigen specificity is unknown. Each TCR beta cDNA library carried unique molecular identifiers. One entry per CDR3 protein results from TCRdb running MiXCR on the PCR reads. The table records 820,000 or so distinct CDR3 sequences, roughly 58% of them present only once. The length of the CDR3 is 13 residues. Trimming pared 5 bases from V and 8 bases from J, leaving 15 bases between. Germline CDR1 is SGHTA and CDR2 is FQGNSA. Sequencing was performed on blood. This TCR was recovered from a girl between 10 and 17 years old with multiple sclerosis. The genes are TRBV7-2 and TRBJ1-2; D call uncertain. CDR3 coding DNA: TGTGCCAGCAGCCCGGAAGTGAAATGGGGCTACACCTTC. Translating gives CASSPEVKWGYTF.